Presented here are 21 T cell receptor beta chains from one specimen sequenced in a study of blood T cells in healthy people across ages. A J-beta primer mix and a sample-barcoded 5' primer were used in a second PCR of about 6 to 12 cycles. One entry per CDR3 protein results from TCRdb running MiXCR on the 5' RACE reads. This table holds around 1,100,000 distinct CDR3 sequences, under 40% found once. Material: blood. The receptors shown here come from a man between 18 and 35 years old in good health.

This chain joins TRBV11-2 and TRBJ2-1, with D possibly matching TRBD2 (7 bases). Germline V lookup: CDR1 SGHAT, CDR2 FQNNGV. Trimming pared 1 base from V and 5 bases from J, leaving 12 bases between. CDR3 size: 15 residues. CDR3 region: CASSLVQGGDNEQFF. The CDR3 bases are TGTGCCAGCAGCTTAGTACAGGGAGGGGACAATGAGCAGTTCTTC.

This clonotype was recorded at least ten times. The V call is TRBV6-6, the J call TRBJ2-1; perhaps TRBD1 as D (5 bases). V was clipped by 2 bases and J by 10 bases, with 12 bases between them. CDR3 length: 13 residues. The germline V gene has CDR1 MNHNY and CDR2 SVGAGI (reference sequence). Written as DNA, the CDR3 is TGTGCCAGCAGTTACCAAGAAGGGGCGGAGCAGTTCTTC. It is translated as CASSYQEGAEQFF.

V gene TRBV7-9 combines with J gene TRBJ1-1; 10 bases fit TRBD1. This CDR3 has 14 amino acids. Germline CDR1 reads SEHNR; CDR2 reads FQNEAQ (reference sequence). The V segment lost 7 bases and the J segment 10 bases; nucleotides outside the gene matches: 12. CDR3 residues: CASTLGTDRGGAFF. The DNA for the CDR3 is TGTGCCAGCACCCTCGGGACGGACAGGGGGGGAGCTTTCTTT. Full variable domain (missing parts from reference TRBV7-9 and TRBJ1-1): DTGVSQNPRHKITKRGQNVTFRCDPISEHNRLYWYRQTLGQGPEFLTYFQNEAQLEKSRLLSDRFSAERPKGSFSTLEIQRTEQGDSAMYLCASTLGTDRGGAFFGQGTRLTVV.

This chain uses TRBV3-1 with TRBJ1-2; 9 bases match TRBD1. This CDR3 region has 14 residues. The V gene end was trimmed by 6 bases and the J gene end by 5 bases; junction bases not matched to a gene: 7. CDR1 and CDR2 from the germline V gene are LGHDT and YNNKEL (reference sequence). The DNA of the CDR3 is TGTGCCAGCAGTGCCGGACAGGGGAAATATGGCTACACCTTC. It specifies CASSAGQGKYGYTF.

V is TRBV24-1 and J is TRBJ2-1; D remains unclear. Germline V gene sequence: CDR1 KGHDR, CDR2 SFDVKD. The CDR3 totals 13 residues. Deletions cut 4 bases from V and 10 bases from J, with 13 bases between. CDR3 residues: CATSDQPVGEQFF. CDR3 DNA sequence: TGTGCCACCAGTGACCAACCGGTGGGGGAGCAGTTCTTC.

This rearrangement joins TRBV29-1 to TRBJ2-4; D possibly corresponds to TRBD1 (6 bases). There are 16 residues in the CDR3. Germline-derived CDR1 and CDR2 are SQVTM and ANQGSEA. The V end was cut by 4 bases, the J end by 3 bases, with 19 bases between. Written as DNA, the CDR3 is TGCAGCGTTGTCCATGTCCAGGGGCCGGGCAAAAACATTCAGTACTTC. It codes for CSVVHVQGPGKNIQYF.

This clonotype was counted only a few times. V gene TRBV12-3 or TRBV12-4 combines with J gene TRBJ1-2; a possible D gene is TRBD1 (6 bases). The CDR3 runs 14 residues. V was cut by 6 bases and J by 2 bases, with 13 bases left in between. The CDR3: CASSSGHQNYGYTF. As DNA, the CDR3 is TGTGCCAGCAGCTCGGGACACCAGAACTATGGCTACACCTTC.

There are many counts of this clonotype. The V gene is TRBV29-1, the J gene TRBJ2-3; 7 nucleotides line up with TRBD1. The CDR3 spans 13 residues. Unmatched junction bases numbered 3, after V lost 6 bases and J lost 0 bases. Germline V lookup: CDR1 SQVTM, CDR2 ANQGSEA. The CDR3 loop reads CSVPDRSTDTQYF. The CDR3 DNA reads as TGCAGCGTCCCGGACAGGAGCACAGATACGCAGTATTTT.

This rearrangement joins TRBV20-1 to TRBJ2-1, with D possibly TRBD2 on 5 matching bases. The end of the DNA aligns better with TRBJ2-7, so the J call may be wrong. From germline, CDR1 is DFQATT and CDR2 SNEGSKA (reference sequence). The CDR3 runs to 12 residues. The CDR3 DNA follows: TGCAGTGCTGAGGGTCCCTCCAATGAGCAGTACTTC. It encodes CSAEGPSNEQYF.

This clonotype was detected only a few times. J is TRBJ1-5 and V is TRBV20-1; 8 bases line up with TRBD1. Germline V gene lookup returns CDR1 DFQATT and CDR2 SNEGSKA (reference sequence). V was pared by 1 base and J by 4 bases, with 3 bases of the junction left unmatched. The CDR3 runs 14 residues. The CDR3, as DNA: TGCAGTGCTAGAGCCCGACAGGGGAATCAGCCCCAGCATTTT. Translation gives CSARARQGNQPQHF.

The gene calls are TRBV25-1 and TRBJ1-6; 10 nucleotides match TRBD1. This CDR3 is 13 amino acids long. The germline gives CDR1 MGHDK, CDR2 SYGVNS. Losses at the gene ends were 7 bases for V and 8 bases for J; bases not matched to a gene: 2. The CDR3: CASTGTGDSPLHF. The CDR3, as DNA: TGTGCCAGCACCGGGACAGGGGATTCACCCCTCCACTTT. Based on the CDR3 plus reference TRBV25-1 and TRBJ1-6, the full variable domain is EADIYQTPRYLVIGTGKKITLECSQTMGHDKMYWYQQDPGMELHLIHYSYGVNSTEKGDLSSESTVSRIRTEHFPLTLESARPSHTSQYLCASTGTGDSPLHFGNGTRLTVT.

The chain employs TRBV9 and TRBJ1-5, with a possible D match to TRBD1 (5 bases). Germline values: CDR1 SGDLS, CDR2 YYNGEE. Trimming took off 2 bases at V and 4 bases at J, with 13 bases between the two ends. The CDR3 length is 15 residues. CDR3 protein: CASSVDSTRNQPQHF. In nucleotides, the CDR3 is TGTGCCAGCAGCGTCGACAGCACCAGAAATCAGCCCCAGCATTTT. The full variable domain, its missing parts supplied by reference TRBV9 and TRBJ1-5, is DSGVTQTPKHLITATGQRVTLRCSPRSGDLSVYWYQQSLDQGLQFLIQYYNGEERAKGNILERFSAQQFPDLHSELNLSSLELGDSALYFCASSVDSTRNQPQHFGDGTRLSIL.

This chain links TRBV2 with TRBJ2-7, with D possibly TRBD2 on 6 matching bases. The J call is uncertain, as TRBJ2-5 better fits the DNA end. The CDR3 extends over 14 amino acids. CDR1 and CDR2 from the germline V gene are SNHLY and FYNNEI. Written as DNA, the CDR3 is TGTGCCAGCAGTGTCACCCGGGGAGGTGAGACCCAGTACTTC. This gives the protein CASSVTRGGETQYF.

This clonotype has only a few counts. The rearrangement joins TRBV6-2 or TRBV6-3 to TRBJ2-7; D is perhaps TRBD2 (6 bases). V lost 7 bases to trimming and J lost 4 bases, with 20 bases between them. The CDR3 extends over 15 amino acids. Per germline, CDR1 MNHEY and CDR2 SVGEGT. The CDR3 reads CASKPHRDSEYEQYF. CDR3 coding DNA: TGTGCCAGCAAACCACACCGGGACTCTGAGTACGAGCAGTACTTC.

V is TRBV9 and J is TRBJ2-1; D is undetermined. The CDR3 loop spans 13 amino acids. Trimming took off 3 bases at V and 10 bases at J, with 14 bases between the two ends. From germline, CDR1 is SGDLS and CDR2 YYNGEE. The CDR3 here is CASSDGQNYEQFF. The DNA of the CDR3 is TGTGCCAGCAGCGACGGTCAGAACTACGAGCAGTTCTTC.

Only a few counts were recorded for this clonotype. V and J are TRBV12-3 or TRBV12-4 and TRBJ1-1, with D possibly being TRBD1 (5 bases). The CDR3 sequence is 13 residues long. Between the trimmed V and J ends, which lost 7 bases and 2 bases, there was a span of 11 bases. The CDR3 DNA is TGTGCCAGCAAACTCAGGGAAAACACTGAAGCTTTCTTT. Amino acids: CASKLRENTEAFF.

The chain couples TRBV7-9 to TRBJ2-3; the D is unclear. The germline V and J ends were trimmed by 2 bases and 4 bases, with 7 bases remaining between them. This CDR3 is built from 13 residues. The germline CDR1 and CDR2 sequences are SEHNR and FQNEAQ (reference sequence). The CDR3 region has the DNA TGTGCCAGCAGCTTAACGGACGCAGATACGCAGTATTTT. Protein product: CASSLTDADTQYF. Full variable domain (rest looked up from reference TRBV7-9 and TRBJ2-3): DTGVSQNPRHKITKRGQNVTFRCDPISEHNRLYWYRQTLGQGPEFLTYFQNEAQLEKSRLLSDRFSAERPKGSFSTLEIQRTEQGDSAMYLCASSLTDADTQYFGPGTRLTVL.

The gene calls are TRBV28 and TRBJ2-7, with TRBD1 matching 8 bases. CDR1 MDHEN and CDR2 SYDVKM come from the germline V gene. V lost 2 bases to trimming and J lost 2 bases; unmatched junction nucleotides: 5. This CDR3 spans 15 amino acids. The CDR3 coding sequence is TGTGCCAGCAGTTTACCGACGACAGGGGCCTACGAGCAGTACTTC. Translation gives CASSLPTTGAYEQYF. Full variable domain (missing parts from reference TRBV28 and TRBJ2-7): DVKVTQSSRYLVKRTGEKVFLECVQDMDHENMFWYRQDPGLGLRLIYFSYDVKMKEKGDIPEGYSVSREKKERFSLILESASTNQTSMYLCASSLPTTGAYEQYFGPGTRLTVT.

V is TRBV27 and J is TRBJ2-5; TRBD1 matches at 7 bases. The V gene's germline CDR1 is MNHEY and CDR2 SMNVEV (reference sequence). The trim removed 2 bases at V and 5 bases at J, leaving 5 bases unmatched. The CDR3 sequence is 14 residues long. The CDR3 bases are TGTGCCAGCAGTTTAAACAGGGGAGTGGAGACCCAGTACTTC. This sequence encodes CASSLNRGVETQYF.

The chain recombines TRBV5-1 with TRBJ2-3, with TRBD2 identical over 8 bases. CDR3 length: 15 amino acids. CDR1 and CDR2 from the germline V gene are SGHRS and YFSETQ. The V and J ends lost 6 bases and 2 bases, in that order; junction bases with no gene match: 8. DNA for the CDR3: TGCGCCAGCAAGAAGGCGGGGGGCCCCACAGATACGCAGTATTTT. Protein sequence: CASKKAGGPTDTQYF.

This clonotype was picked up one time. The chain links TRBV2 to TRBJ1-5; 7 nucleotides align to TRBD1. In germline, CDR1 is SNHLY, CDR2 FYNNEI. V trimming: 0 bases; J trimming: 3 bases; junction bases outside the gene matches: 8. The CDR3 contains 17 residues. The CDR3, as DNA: TGTGCCAGCAGTGAAGCGCCGCCGGGACAGAACAATCAGCCCCAGCATTTT. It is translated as CASSEAPPGQNNQPQHF.